The 12 T cell receptor beta chains in this list originate from one sample, sequenced in a study of T cell responses to AZD1222 COVID-19 vaccine. Clones were sequenced by immunoSEQ multiplex PCR, and TCRdb holds only the in-frame ones, with some missing. Of 130,000 or so clones listed, more than 90% are singletons. The input for sequencing was peripheral blood, taken on day 0 of AZD1222 vaccination. The receptors stem from an adult in good health.

The chain is built from TRBV5-1 and TRBJ1-6, with a weak D call TRBD1 (6 bases). V lost 4 bases and J 7 bases, leaving 9 bases between the germline ends. The CDR3 covers 13 residues. Germline lookup yields CDR1 SGHRS and CDR2 YFSETQ. CDR3 protein: CASSPGANSPLHF. Written as DNA, the CDR3 is TGCGCCAGCAGCCCGGGGGCGAATTCACCCCTCCACTTT.

This clone came up once. The rearrangement links TRBV19 to TRBJ2-7, with D hard to call. This CDR3 is 14 amino acids long. Trimming pared 3 bases from V and 2 bases from J, leaving 11 bases between. The germline V gene encodes CDR1 LNHDA and CDR2 SQIVND (reference sequence). The CDR3 nucleotides are TGTGCCAGTAGTATGCGAACAGACACCTACGAGCAGTACTTC. Translation gives CASSMRTDTYEQYF.

DNA for the CDR3: TGTGCCAGTAGTATGGCGATGAACACTGAAGCTTTCTTT. It codes for CASSMAMNTEAFF. The V call is TRBV19, the J call TRBJ1-1; no firm D call. This CDR3 comprises 13 residues. Germline CDR1 and CDR2: LNHDA and SQIVND (reference sequence). V lost 3 bases and J 0 bases, leaving 5 bases between the germline ends.

V is TRBV11-3 and J is TRBJ2-3; 8 bases map to TRBD1. CDR3 size: 16 residues. Germline CDR1 SGHNT, CDR2 YENEEA. Trimming took 5 bases from V and 4 from J; bases not matched to a gene: 11. The CDR3 sequence: CASSNGQGTGADTQYF. CDR3 bases: TGTGCCAGCAGCAATGGACAGGGAACGGGGGCAGATACGCAGTATTTT.

The V gene is TRBV28, the J gene TRBJ1-4; 10 bases match TRBD1. Germline V gene data show CDR1 as MDHEN and CDR2 as SYDVKM. CDR3 length: 15 amino acids. Unmatched junction bases numbered 7, after V lost 4 bases and J lost 8 bases. CDR3 bases: TGTGCCAGCAGTTCGACCGGGACAGGGGTCGAAAAACTGTTTTTT. It translates to CASSSTGTGVEKLFF.

V and J are TRBV6-5 and TRBJ1-2; D is ambiguous. Germline CDR1 reads MNHEY; CDR2 reads SVGAGI. Trimming stripped 6 bases from V and 1 base from J, with 12 bases between. The CDR3 loop spans 14 amino acids. The CDR3 DNA is TGTGCCAGCAGCCCCTCCGGACTTAACTATGGCTACACCTTC. Translating it yields CASSPSGLNYGYTF.

In this sample, this clone turned up a few times. The V gene is TRBV5-6, the J gene TRBJ1-3; D is undetermined. CDR1 is SGHDT, CDR2 YYEEEE, per germline. CDR3 length: 15 amino acids. V was trimmed by 0 bases and J by 0 bases, leaving 7 bases between them. CDR3 protein: CASSLESLSGNTIYF. CDR3 in DNA: TGTGCCAGCAGCTTGGAAAGCCTCTCTGGAAACACCATATATTTT.

V is TRBV29-1 and J is TRBJ1-2, with 9 bases matching TRBD1. V was clipped by 6 bases and J by 2 bases; unmatched bases: 10. CDR3 length: 15 residues. The germline V gene encodes CDR1 SQVTM and CDR2 ANQGSEA. As DNA, the CDR3 is TGCAGCGTCGATGGGACAGGGAGTGGGAACTATGGCTACACCTTC. It translates to CSVDGTGSGNYGYTF.

J is TRBJ2-3 and V is TRBV5-1; 7 bases map to TRBD2. With V trimmed by 2 bases and J by 0 bases, 9 bases remained unmatched. The CDR3 has 17 residues. Germline values: CDR1 SGHRS, CDR2 YFSETQ. The CDR3 reads CASSFVGGVASTDTQYF. The DNA of the CDR3 is TGCGCCAGCAGCTTCGTGGGAGGGGTTGCTAGCACAGATACGCAGTATTTT.

The chain's CDR3 is CASTPRQVPDTQYF. The DNA of the CDR3 is TGTGCCAGCACCCCGAGACAGGTCCCAGATACGCAGTATTTT. The chain recombines TRBV6-5 with TRBJ2-3; D might be TRBD1 (6 bases). Per germline, CDR1 MNHEY and CDR2 SVGAGI. The V end was cut by 7 bases, the J end by 4 bases, with 15 bases between. This CDR3 contains 14 residues.

The V gene is TRBV10-3, the J gene TRBJ2-7; possible D gene TRBD2, 6 bases. Germline V gene sequence: CDR1 ENHRY, CDR2 SYGVKD. The CDR3 length is 14 residues. Trimming took off 0 bases at V and 5 bases at J, with 11 bases between the two ends. CDR3 in DNA: TGTGCCATCAGTGAGTCGACTAGTAAGAACGAGCAGTACTTC. Translation: CAISESTSKNEQYF.

This rearrangement joins TRBV28 to TRBJ2-3; the D gene is possibly TRBD1 (6 bases). The germline gives CDR1 MDHEN, CDR2 SYDVKM. The V gene lost 5 bases and the J gene lost 2 bases, with 14 bases spanning the gap. This CDR3 is 15 amino acids long. The CDR3 spells CASSQIWDNTDTQYF. CDR3 coding DNA: TGTGCCAGCAGTCAGATCTGGGACAACACAGATACGCAGTATTTT.